Detailed here is one T cell receptor (beta chain). The CDR3 runs to 10 residues. Trimming took 7 bases from V and 8 from J, leaving 8 bases between them. Germline V lookup: CDR1 SGHVS, CDR2 FNYEAQ. The sample belongs to a study of OX40 agonist ivuxolimab in advanced cancers. Generated by immunoSEQ multiplex PCR, the TCRdb table keeps only in-frame clones and is missing some. Altogether tens of thousands of clones are present, approximately 84% being singletons, with the ten largest covering around a sixth. This specimen consisted of CD4+ or CD8+ T cells sorted from blood, obtained in a trial of the OX40 agonist ivuxolimab. V is TRBV7-6 and J is TRBJ1-2; D ambiguous. This clonotype was obtained from an adult with an advanced solid tumor such as melanoma, head and neck, liver or kidney cancer. For the CDR3, the DNA is TGTGCCAGCAAGAGGAGCGGCTACACCTTC. Protein sequence: CASKRSGYTF.